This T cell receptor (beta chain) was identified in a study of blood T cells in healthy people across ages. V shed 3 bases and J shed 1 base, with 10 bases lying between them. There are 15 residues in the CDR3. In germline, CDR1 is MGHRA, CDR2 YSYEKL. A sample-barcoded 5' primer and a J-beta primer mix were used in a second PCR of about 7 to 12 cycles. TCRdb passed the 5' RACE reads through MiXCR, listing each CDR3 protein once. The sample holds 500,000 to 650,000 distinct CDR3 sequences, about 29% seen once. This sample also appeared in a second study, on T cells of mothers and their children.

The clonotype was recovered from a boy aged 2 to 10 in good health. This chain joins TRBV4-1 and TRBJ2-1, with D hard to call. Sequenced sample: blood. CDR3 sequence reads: CASSQGYESYNEQFF. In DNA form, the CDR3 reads TGCGCCAGCAGCCAGGGGTACGAGTCCTACAATGAGCAGTTCTTC.